This T cell receptor (beta chain) originates from a study of T cell responses to AZD1222 COVID-19 vaccine. Findings and caveats of the study: White British ancestry dominated among donors, who included more females, and clonal diversity was possibly underestimated.

The data were produced by immunoSEQ multiplex PCR, yet TCRdb's version contains in-frame clones alone and is incomplete. Of 95,000 or so clones in the sample, about nine tenths were seen once. This CDR3 has 14 amino acids. The J segment lost 1 base and the V segment lost 2 bases, leaving 1 base of the junction unmatched. The germline V gene encodes CDR1 SGHTA and CDR2 FQGNSA. Points on this clone: Its antigen is not known.

Specimen: peripheral blood, collected on day 0 of MenACWY control vaccination. This TCR was sampled from an adult in good health. V gene TRBV7-2 combines with J gene TRBJ2-7; 8 bases line up with TRBD2. CDR3: CASSLPGGSYEQYF. CDR3 DNA sequence: TGTGCCAGCAGCTTACCGGGGGGGTCCTACGAGCAGTACTTC.